The TCR beta chain described here comes from a study of identifying expanded T cells in peripheral blood. The data were produced by immunoSEQ multiplex PCR, yet TCRdb's version contains in-frame clones alone and is incomplete. The repertoire includes approximately 110,000 clones, roughly 89% of them detected once, and roughly 17% sits in the top ten. Collection occurred without any documented infections or immune events in donors. From germline, CDR1 is LNHDA and CDR2 SQIVND (reference sequence). Deletions cut 5 bases from V and 1 base from J, with 17 bases between. The CDR3 spans 16 residues. The chain combines TRBV19 with TRBJ1-1; possibly TRBD1 for D (6 bases). The receptor comes from a person between 18 and 75 years old in good health. Sequenced: blood. CDR3 DNA sequence: TGTGCCAGTAGTGCATTACAGGGACCTAAGAACACTGAAGCTTTCTTT. This encodes CASSALQGPKNTEAFF.